This T cell receptor beta chain was captured in a study of blood T cells in healthy people across ages. Primers used in a second PCR of about 7 to 12 cycles were a sample-barcoded 5' primer and a J-beta primer mix. TCRdb reprocessed the 5' RACE reads via MiXCR and lists one record per CDR3 protein. The sample includes 600,000 to 1,000,000 distinct CDR3 sequences, 20% to 30% seen only once; the top ten take under 4%. Germline trimming cut 1 base from V and 5 bases from J; bases unmatched to any gene: 4. The V gene's germline CDR1 is SGHTA and CDR2 FQGNSA. The CDR3 runs to 15 residues. This clonotype was detected only a few times. This sample was shared with a second study, whose subject was T cells of mothers and their children.

Material for sequencing was blood. This TCR derives from a boy aged 5-17 years in good health. The chain carries TRBV7-2 and TRBJ2-1, with 8 bases that match TRBD1. For the CDR3, the DNA is TGTGCCAGCAGCTTAGGACAGGGGTCCGACAATGAGCAGTTCTTC. Translation gives CASSLGQGSDNEQFF.